The entry below gives a single TCR beta chain sequence along with its context. The sample belongs to a study of brain T cells in children with intractable seizures. The junction had 5 bases not matched to a gene; V was cut back by 1 base and J by 7 bases. CDR3 size: 16 residues. Germline V gene sequence: CDR1 MRHNA, CDR2 SNTAGT. Data came from immunoSEQ multiplex PCR; TCRdb stores just in-frame clones and leaves some out. The repertoire has roughly 120,000 clones, around 94% of them found once; the top ten carry 3.5% to 4.5%. The chain is built from TRBV6-4 and TRBJ2-1; 12 bases map to TRBD2. The specimen comprised peripheral blood, sampled at surgery. This TCR derives from a boy in the first two years of life with hemimegalencephaly and intractable seizures. The CDR3 protein is CASSDLGLAGRNEQFF. The CDR3 DNA follows: TGTGCCAGCAGTGACTTAGGACTAGCGGGGAGGAATGAGCAGTTCTTC.